This T cell receptor beta chain was recovered during a study of T-cell memory formation after mild COVID-19. The authors produced TCR alpha and TCR beta cDNA libraries with sample barcodes and UMIs by 5'RACE using constant-segment primers. TCRdb reprocessed the 5' RACE reads with MiXCR, giving one entry per CDR3 protein. This table has tens of thousands of distinct CDR3 sequences, 7.3% appearing once. Only a few counts were recorded for this clonotype. Antigen specificity is unknown. Whole-study findings and limits: A balance of CD4 and CD8 characterized clones contracting day 15 to 85, whereas later expanders leaned CD4+. Among contracting clones, CD4+ were mainly CM/EM and CD8+ enriched in EMRA.

V lost 5 bases and J lost 2; bases outside the gene matches: 7. The length of the CDR3 is 15 residues. Germline V gene sequence: CDR1 MRHNA, CDR2 SNTAGT. The V gene is TRBV6-4, the J gene TRBJ2-3; 7 positions agree with TRBD1. This TCR was recovered from a man in his late teens or twenties who had mild COVID-19 (a few samples of this study predate the infection). Cell type and time point are not known. The sequenced sample consisted of PBMCs or a T cell subset sorted from them (not recorded which). The DNA of the CDR3 is TGTGCCAGCAGTCCAGGGGGATCCGCCACAGATACGCAGTATTTT. Amino acid sequence: CASSPGGSATDTQYF.